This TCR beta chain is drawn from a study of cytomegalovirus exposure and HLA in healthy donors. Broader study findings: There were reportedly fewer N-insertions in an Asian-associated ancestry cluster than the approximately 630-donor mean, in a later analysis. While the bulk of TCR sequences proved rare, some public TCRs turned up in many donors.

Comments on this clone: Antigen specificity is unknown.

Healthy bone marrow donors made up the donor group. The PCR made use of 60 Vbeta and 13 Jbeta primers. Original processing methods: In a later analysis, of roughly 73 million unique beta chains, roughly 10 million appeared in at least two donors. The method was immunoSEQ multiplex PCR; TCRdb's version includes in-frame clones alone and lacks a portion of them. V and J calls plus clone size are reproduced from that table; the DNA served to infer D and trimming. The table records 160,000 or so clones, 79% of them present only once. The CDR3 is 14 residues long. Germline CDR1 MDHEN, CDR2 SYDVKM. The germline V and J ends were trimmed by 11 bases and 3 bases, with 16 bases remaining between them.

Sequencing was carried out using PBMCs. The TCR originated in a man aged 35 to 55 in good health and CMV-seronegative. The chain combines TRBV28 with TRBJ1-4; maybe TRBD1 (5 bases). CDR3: CAAEHRQSNEKLFF. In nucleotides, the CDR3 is TGTGCCGCAGAACATCGACAGTCTAATGAAAAACTGTTTTTT. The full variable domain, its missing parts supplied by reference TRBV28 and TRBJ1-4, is DVKVTQSSRYLVKRTGEKVFLECVQDMDHENMFWYRQDPGLGLRLIYFSYDVKMKEKGDIPEGYSVSREKKERFSLILESASTNQTSMYLCAAEHRQSNEKLFFGSGTQLSVL.